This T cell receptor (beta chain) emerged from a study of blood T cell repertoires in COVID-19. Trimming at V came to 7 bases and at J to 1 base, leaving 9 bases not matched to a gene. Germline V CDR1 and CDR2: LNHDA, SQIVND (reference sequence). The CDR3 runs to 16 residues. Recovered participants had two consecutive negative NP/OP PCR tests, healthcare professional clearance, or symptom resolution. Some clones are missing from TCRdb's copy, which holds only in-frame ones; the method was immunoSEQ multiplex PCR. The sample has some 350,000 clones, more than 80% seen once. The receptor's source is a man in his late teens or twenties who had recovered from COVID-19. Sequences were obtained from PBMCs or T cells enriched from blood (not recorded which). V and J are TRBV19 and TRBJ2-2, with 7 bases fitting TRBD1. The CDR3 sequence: CASTISGTVNTGELFF. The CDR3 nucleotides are TGTGCCAGTACCATTTCCGGGACAGTGAACACCGGGGAGCTGTTTTTT.